The 7 T cell receptor beta chains presented below share a single source sample, sequenced in a study of T cell clonality in common variable immunodeficiency. Measured with immunoSEQ multiplex PCR; TCRdb has only the in-frame clones, and not every one. This sample has 40,000 to 45,000 clones, each found more than once. Specimen: peripheral blood mononuclear cells. These receptors were obtained from a person between 18 and 75 years old in good health.

This clone was seen repeatedly, ten times or more. This chain's CDR3 is CASSIADSYGYYGYTF. The CDR3 bases that were read are TGTGCCAGTAGTATAGCCGACAGCTACGGATACTATGGC. This chain links TRBV19 with TRBJ1-2; D possibly corresponds to TRBD1 (5 bases). The read stops 3 residues short of the end of the CDR3; the missing end is completed from the germline J gene. Germline CDR1 reads LNHDA; CDR2 reads SQIVND (reference sequence). This CDR3 spans 16 amino acids. The ends were cut back, 1 base at V and 3 bases at J, with 15 bases in the middle.

This clone was seen repeatedly, ten times or more. The read falls 3 residues short of the CDR3 end, and the missing part is taken from the germline J gene. The chain couples TRBV12-3 or TRBV12-4 to TRBJ2-1; TRBD2 matches 11 bases. V gave up 6 bases and J gave up 2 bases; unmatched junction bases: 3. There are 15 residues in the CDR3. The CDR3 spells CASRQLAGAYNEQFF. The CDR3 bases that were read are TGTGCCAGCAGGCAACTAGCGGGAGCCTACAATGAG.

CDR3 DNA, as far as it was read: TGTGCCAGTAGTATAACTGGCACTGAA. This sequence encodes CASSITGTE. In full, the CDR3 reads CASSITGTEAFF. The chain employs TRBV19 and TRBJ1-1; D gene ambiguous. The read terminates 3 residues before the CDR3 end, so the remaining end is supplied by the germline J gene. Per germline, CDR1 LNHDA and CDR2 SQIVND (reference sequence). The CDR3 loop spans 12 amino acids. V was pared by 2 bases and J by 4 bases, with 5 bases between.

This clone was detected many times. The read halts 3 residues ahead of the CDR3 end, with the missing end drawn from the germline J gene. This chain uses TRBV10-3 with TRBJ1-1; D not resolved. Germline CDR1 and CDR2: ENHRY and SYGVKD. V lost 9 bases and J lost 1, with 9 bases in between. The CDR3 extends over 12 amino acids. CDR3 residues: CAIGRENTEAFF. The covered CDR3 bases are TGTGCCATAGGGCGGGAGAACACTGAA.

Ten or more counts support this clone. The read gets to within 3 residues of the CDR3 end, and the germline J gene fills in the rest. The chain recombines TRBV2 with TRBJ1-2, with D possibly TRBD1 on 5 matching bases. This CDR3 region has 13 residues. With 7 bases removed from V and 2 bases from J, the gap between germline ends came to 11 bases. The germline CDR1 and CDR2 sequences are SNHLY and FYNNEI. The covered CDR3 bases are TGTGCCAGCACCAGGAGGGGCAACTATGGC. Translation: CASTRRGNYG. The entire CDR3 protein reads CASTRRGNYGYTF. Supplemented by reference TRBV2 and TRBJ1-2, the full variable domain reads EPEVTQTPSHQVTQMGQEVILRCVPISNHLYFYWYRQILGQKVEFLVSFYNNEISEKSEIFDDQFSVERPDGSNFTLKIRSTKLEDSAMYFCASTRRGNYGYTFGSGTRLTVV.

This clone was counted at least ten times. The CDR3 end falls 3 residues outside the read, so it is completed with the germline J gene. The chain employs TRBV19 and TRBJ2-7; the D gene is possibly TRBD1 (6 bases). V dropped 4 bases and J dropped 2 bases, with 12 bases sitting between them. Germline CDR1 LNHDA, CDR2 SQIVND (reference sequence). CDR3 size: 14 residues. The CDR3 loop is CASSRGKGAYEQYF. The covered CDR3 bases are TGTGCCAGTAGTAGGGGGAAGGGGGCCTACGAG.

This clone was seen at least ten times. Read sequence stops 3 residues before the CDR3 end, and the germline J gene provides the missing end. The chain is built from TRBV10-1 and TRBJ2-1, with a tentative D call TRBD1 (7 bases). Germline loops: CDR1 WNHNN, CDR2 SYGVQD (reference sequence). With 2 bases removed from V and 5 bases from J, the gap between germline ends came to 10 bases. This CDR3 is 14 amino acids long. The covered CDR3 bases are TGCGCCAGCAGTGAGGACAGGGAGGACAATGAG. Its translation is CASSEDREDNE. In full, the CDR3 is CASSEDREDNEQFF.